Sequencing of this T cell receptor (beta chain) was carried out in a study of early T cells in non-severe SARS-CoV-2 infection. A single record per CDR3 protein comes from TCRdb applying MiXCR to the 5' RACE reads. The sample lists about 110,000 distinct CDR3 sequences; over 10% were seen once. What was sequenced was whole blood. This clonotype originated in an adult who was a healthcare worker with PCR-confirmed SARS-CoV-2 infection or an uninfected control (not recorded which).

The CDR3 nucleotides read TGTGCCAGCAGTGGCACGGGCCGGCAGTACGAGCAGTACTTC. This sequence encodes CASSGTGRQYEQYF. The chain has TRBV6-1 and TRBJ2-7; D is unclear. V gave up 4 bases and J gave up 4 bases, with 14 bases separating them. The CDR3 runs 14 residues. Germline V gene sequence: CDR1 MNHNS, CDR2 SASEGT.